A single sample is the source of the 18 T cell receptor beta chains below, sequenced in a study of T cell responses to AZD1222 COVID-19 vaccine. Clones were read by immunoSEQ multiplex PCR, and TCRdb kept only the in-frame ones, dropping some. The table has about 170,000 clones, approximately 88% seen once. Sequenced material: peripheral blood, taken 28 days after the second AZD1222 dose. The receptors were sampled from an adult who received the AZD1222 COVID-19 vaccine.

The chain has TRBV18 and TRBJ1-3; possibly TRBD1 for D (5 bases). This CDR3 spans 15 amino acids. From germline, CDR1 is KGHSH and CDR2 LQKENI. V was pared by 3 bases and J by 5 bases, with 14 bases between. The CDR3 bases are TGTGCCAGCTCACCTACGACAGAATCGCGAAACACCATATATTTT. Protein sequence: CASSPTTESRNTIYF.

This clone was counted between two and nine times. The chain uses TRBV4-1 and TRBJ1-3; 7 bases are shared with TRBD1. V lost 3 bases to trimming and J lost 0 bases; unmatched junction nucleotides: 8. CDR3 length: 17 residues. Germline values: CDR1 MGHRA, CDR2 YSYEKL. The CDR3 loop reads CASSQMGQSSSGNTIYF. CDR3 DNA sequence: TGCGCCAGCAGCCAGATGGGACAGTCTAGCTCTGGAAACACCATATATTTT.

This chain connects TRBV10-2 to TRBJ1-1; D is uncertain. Trimming pared 4 bases from V and 11 bases from J, leaving 17 bases between. The CDR3 is 13 amino acids. Germline values: CDR1 WSHSY, CDR2 SAAADI. CDR3 bases: TGCGCCAGCAGTGCAGCGGTTCAGGCGGTGGCTTTCTTT. It is translated as CASSAAVQAVAFF.

The V and J genes are TRBV5-1 and TRBJ1-5; weak D call: TRBD1 (5 bases). This CDR3 is built from 15 residues. The V end was cut by 0 bases, the J end by 6 bases, with 13 bases between. Germline loops: CDR1 SGHRS, CDR2 YFSETQ. CDR3 in DNA: TGCGCCAGCAGCTTGGAGGGTCAGGGAGGTCAGCCCCAGCATTTT. This sequence encodes CASSLEGQGGQPQHF.

V and J are TRBV9 and TRBJ2-7; D gene ambiguous. The length of the CDR3 is 14 residues. The V gene lost 4 bases and the J gene lost 2 bases, with 13 bases spanning the gap. The germline CDR1 and CDR2 sequences are SGDLS and YYNGEE. The DNA of the CDR3 is TGTGCCAGCAGCCCAAGACTCAAAACCTACGAGCAGTACTTC. Its translation: CASSPRLKTYEQYF.

The genes are TRBV2 and TRBJ1-5; D ambiguous. The length of the CDR3 is 15 residues. The V and J ends lost 7 bases and 3 bases respectively, with 16 bases between them. The germline V gene encodes CDR1 SNHLY and CDR2 FYNNEI. The CDR3 region is CASTKDGQANQPQHF. For the CDR3, the DNA is TGTGCCAGCACCAAAGATGGGCAGGCCAATCAGCCCCAGCATTTT.

The chain couples TRBV9 to TRBJ2-1; TRBD2 agrees at 7 bases. Trimming took 0 bases from V and 4 from J; bases not matched to a gene: 10. Germline CDR1 reads SGDLS; CDR2 reads YYNGEE. The CDR3 is made up of 17 amino acids. In DNA form, the CDR3 reads TGTGCCAGCAGCGTAGTATCCGGCGGGAGAGCGTACAATGAGCAGTTCTTC. Translated, it gives CASSVVSGGRAYNEQFF.

The chain uses TRBV6-5 and TRBJ2-2, with TRBD2 identical over 8 bases. Germline CDR1 and CDR2: MNHEY and SVGAGI. The V gene end was trimmed by 5 bases and the J gene end by 1 base; junction bases not matched to a gene: 0. The CDR3 loop spans 14 amino acids. The CDR3 DNA follows: TGTGCCAGCAGTAGCGGGGGGAACACCGGGGAGCTGTTTTTT. Its protein is CASSSGGNTGELFF.

The V and J genes are TRBV6-1 and TRBJ2-7; possibly TRBD1 for D (6 bases). Germline V CDR1 and CDR2: MNHNS, SASEGT. CDR3 length: 13 amino acids. The V end lost 8 bases, the J end lost 2 bases, and 13 bases lay between the germline ends. The CDR3 loop is CASQTGNAYEQYF. The CDR3 DNA reads as TGTGCCAGCCAAACAGGGAACGCCTACGAGCAGTACTTC.

The V and J genes are TRBV5-4 and TRBJ1-1; 8 bases are shared with TRBD1. Germline V gene lookup returns CDR1 SGHNT and CDR2 YYREEE (reference sequence). V dropped 4 bases and J dropped 1; count of bases not matched to a gene: 6. The CDR3 is 15 residues long. The chain's CDR3 is CASSTPDRANTEAFF. The CDR3, as DNA: TGTGCCAGCAGCACGCCGGACAGGGCGAACACTGAAGCTTTCTTT.

This chain links TRBV7-8 with TRBJ2-7; 9 positions agree with TRBD1. Losses at the gene ends were 5 bases for V and 4 bases for J; bases not matched to a gene: 15. From germline, CDR1 is SGHVS and CDR2 FQNEAQ. CDR3 length: 17 amino acids. This chain's CDR3 is CASSPPSPGTGLYEQYF. The CDR3 DNA reads TGTGCCAGCAGCCCCCCCTCACCCGGGACAGGGTTGTACGAGCAGTACTTC.

V and J are TRBV6-6 and TRBJ2-3; 7 bases fit TRBD2. Germline V gives CDR1 MNHNY, CDR2 SVGAGI (reference sequence). CDR3 length equals 15 residues. V shed 6 bases and J 3 bases; nucleotides not matched to a gene: 9. The CDR3 reads CASSPGLVLTDTQYF. The DNA for the CDR3 is TGTGCCAGCAGCCCCGGACTAGTTCTTACAGATACGCAGTATTTT.

The J gene is TRBJ1-4, the V gene TRBV30; TRBD1 matches at 7 bases. The CDR3 has 12 amino acids. The junction had 4 bases not matched to a gene; V was cut back by 6 bases and J by 6 bases. From germline, CDR1 is GTSNPN and CDR2 SVGIG (reference sequence). The DNA for the CDR3 is TGTGCCTGCCACGGACAGGATGAAAAACTGTTTTTT. This translates into CACHGQDEKLFF.

The chain links TRBV10-2 to TRBJ2-1; 10 nucleotides line up with TRBD2. V gave up 8 bases and J gave up 14 bases; unmatched junction bases: 6. This CDR3 region has 11 residues. In germline, CDR1 is WSHSY, CDR2 SAAADI. The CDR3 sequence: CASGSGTSEFF. The CDR3 nucleotides are TGCGCCAGCGGATCCGGGACTAGCGAGTTCTTC.

The chain combines TRBV5-8 with TRBJ1-1, with TRBD1 identical over 7 bases. Germline CDR1 reads SGHTS; CDR2 reads YDEGEE. CDR3 length: 15 amino acids. J lost 3 bases, V lost 4 bases, and 9 bases had no gene match. CDR3 residues: CASSPDRADDTEAFF. DNA of the CDR3: TGTGCCAGCAGCCCCGACAGGGCTGACGACACTGAAGCTTTCTTT.

This chain connects TRBV18 to TRBJ1-2; 9 bases fit TRBD1. Germline trimming cut 6 bases from V and 5 bases from J; bases unmatched to any gene: 4. CDR1 and CDR2 (germline): KGHSH, LQKENI. This CDR3 has 13 residues. CDR3: CASSRTGDYGYTF. The CDR3 DNA reads as TGTGCCAGCTCCCGGACAGGGGATTATGGCTACACCTTC.

This clone was recorded only once. The CDR3 is CASSPEGTGIDTQYF. The CDR3 nucleotides are TGTGCCAGCAGTCCCGAGGGGACAGGGATAGATACGCAGTATTTT. The chain carries TRBV6-4 and TRBJ2-3, with 9 bases fitting TRBD1. With V trimmed by 5 bases and J by 5 bases, 8 bases remained unmatched. This CDR3 spans 15 amino acids. CDR1 and CDR2 (germline): MRHNA, SNTAGT.

The chain has TRBV4-2 and TRBJ2-5; D possibly uses TRBD1 or TRBD2 (6 bases each). The V end lost 5 bases, the J end lost 4 bases, and 20 bases lay between the germline ends. Germline V gives CDR1 LGHNA, CDR2 YNFKEQ. The CDR3 has 16 amino acids. This chain's CDR3 is CASSTNPGAPLETQYF. The CDR3 DNA reads TGTGCCAGCAGCACCAATCCGGGGGCGCCCCTAGAGACCCAGTACTTC.